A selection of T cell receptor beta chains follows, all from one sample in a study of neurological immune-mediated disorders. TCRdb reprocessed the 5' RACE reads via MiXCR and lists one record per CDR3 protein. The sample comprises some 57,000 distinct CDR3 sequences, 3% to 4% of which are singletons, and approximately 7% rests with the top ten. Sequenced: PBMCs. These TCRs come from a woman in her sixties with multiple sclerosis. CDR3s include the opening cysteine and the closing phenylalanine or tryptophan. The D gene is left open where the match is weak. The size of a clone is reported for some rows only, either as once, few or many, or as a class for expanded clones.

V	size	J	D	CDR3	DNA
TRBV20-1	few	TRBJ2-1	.	CSARVRGASYNEQFF	TGCAGTGCTAGAGTCCGAGGGGCGTCCTACAATGAGCAGTTCTTC
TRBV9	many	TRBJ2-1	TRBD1	CASSPREWGQGTNEQFF	TGTGCCAGCAGCCCACGGGAGTGGGGACAGGGAACCAATGAGCAGTTCTTC
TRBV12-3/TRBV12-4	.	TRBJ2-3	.	CASSLFGTTDTQYF	TGTGCCAGCAGTTTATTCGGGACAACAGATACGCAGTATTTT
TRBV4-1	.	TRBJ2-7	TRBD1	CASSQVVPGQGHEQYF	TGCGCCAGCAGCCAAGTGGTCCCGGGACAGGGCCACGAGCAGTACTTC
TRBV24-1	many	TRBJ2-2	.	CATSDFGGRVDTGELFF	TGTGCCACCAGTGATTTTGGAGGCAGGGTGGACACCGGGGAGCTGTTTTTT
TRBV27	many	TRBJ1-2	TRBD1	CASMTGGGNGYTF	TGTGCCAGCATGACAGGGGGAGGAAATGGCTACACCTTC
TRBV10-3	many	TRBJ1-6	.	CAISVDENSPLHF	TGTGCCATCAGTGTCGATGAAAATTCACCCCTCCACTTT
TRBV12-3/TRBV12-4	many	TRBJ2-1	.	CASSLARYNEQFF	TGTGCCAGCAGTTTGGCGCGCTACAATGAGCAGTTCTTC
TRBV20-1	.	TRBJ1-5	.	CSAREVVGGSGNQPQHF	TGCAGTGCTAGAGAGGTAGTGGGGGGCAGCGGCAATCAGCCCCAGCATTTT
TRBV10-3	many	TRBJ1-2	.	CAIPKEGTNYGYTF	TGTGCCATCCCAAAGGAGGGGACTAACTATGGCTACACCTTC
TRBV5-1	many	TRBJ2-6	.	CASSSGGTGANVLTF	TGCGCCAGCAGCTCGGGCGGGACAGGGGCCAACGTCCTGACTTTC
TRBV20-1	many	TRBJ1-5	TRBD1	CSARTGLFPEQPQHF	TGCAGTGCTCGGACAGGGCTCTTCCCAGAGCAGCCCCAGCATTTT
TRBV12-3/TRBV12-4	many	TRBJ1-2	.	CASSSQNGGYTF	TGTGCCAGCAGTTCCCAGAATGGTGGCTACACCTTC
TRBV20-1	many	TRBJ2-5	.	CSAPRGSGSQETQYF	TGCAGTGCCCCTCGGGGTAGCGGAAGCCAAGAGACCCAGTACTTC
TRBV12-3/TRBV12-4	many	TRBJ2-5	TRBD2	CASSTGLAGEETQYF	TGTGCCAGCAGTACCGGACTAGCGGGAGAAGAGACCCAGTACTTC
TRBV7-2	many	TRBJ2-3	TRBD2	CASSWSGRGDTQYF	TGTGCCAGCAGCTGGAGCGGGAGAGGAGATACGCAGTATTTT
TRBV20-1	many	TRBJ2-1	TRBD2	CSAIRTSSYNEQFF	TGCAGTGCTATACGGACTAGCTCCTACAATGAGCAGTTCTTC
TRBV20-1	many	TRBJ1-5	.	CSVYSTDQPQHF	TGCAGTGTTTACAGTACAGATCAGCCCCAGCATTTT
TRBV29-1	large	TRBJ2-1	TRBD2	CSVKSGGRSVREQFF	TGCAGCGTCAAATCTGGCGGGAGGTCTGTCCGTGAGCAGTTCTTC
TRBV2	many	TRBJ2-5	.	CATTAVLQETQYF	TGTGCCACAACCGCCGTTCTCCAAGAGACCCAGTACTTC
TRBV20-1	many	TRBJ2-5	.	CSASVQETQYF	TGCAGTGCTAGTGTACAAGAGACCCAGTACTTC
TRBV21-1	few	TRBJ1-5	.	CASRRQGPLYSNQPQHF	TGTGCCAGCAGAAGACAGGGGCCCTTATATAGCAATCAGCCCCAGCATTTT
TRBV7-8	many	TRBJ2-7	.	CASSLTVRAEQYF	TGTGCCAGCAGCTTAACGGTGCGGGCCGAGCAGTACTTC
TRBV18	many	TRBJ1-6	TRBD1	CASSLRDRGSYNSPLHF	TGTGCCAGCTCACTCCGGGACAGAGGCTCCTATAATTCACCCCTCCACTTT
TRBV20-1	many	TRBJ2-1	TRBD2	CSARPPGRTYNEQFF	TGCAGTGCACGCCCCCCCGGGAGGACCTACAATGAGCAGTTCTTC
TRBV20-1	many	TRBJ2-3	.	CSARSPRQGRTDTQYF	TGCAGTGCTAGATCCCCCCGGCAGGGAAGAACAGATACGCAGTATTTT
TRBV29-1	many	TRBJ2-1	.	CSSRQFRYNEQFF	TGCAGCTCTAGACAGTTCCGCTACAATGAGCAGTTCTTC
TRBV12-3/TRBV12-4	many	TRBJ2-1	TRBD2	CASSLGGGRISEQFF	TGTGCCAGCAGTTTAGGGGGCGGGAGGATCTCTGAGCAGTTCTTC
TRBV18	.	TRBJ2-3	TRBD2	CASSLGTSGLSTDTQYF	TGTGCCAGCTCACTCGGGACTAGCGGGCTCAGCACAGATACGCAGTATTTT
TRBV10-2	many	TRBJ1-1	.	CASKIRESTEAFF	TGCGCCAGCAAGATCAGGGAGAGCACTGAAGCTTTCTTT
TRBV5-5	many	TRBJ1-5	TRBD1	CASSLAGQGYQPQHF	TGTGCCAGCAGCTTGGCCGGACAGGGCTATCAGCCCCAGCATTTT
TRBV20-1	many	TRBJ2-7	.	CSASGHRSSYEQYF	TGCAGTGCTTCGGGACACCGGAGCTCCTACGAGCAGTACTTC
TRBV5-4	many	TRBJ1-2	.	CASSLYSDNGYTF	TGTGCCAGCAGCTTGTACAGCGATAATGGCTACACCTTC
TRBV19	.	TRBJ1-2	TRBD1	CASRNYRGQRNYGYTF	TGTGCCAGTAGAAATTATAGGGGACAGAGAAACTATGGCTACACCTTC
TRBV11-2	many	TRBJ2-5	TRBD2	CASTPGSGGGQETQYF	TGTGCCAGCACCCCAGGGAGTGGCGGGGGGCAAGAGACCCAGTACTTC